This TCR beta chain was profiled in a study of breast tumors, draining lymph nodes, adjacent tissues. TCRdb reprocessed the multiplex PCR reads via MiXCR and lists one record per CDR3 protein. This table holds some 130,000 distinct CDR3 sequences, less than 20% found once. Samples came from axillary lymph nodes draining the breast cancer. This clonotype was counted ten times or more. V was clipped by 3 bases and J by 4 bases, with 12 bases between them. Germline CDR1 and CDR2: LNHDA and SQIVND (reference sequence). The CDR3 runs to 14 residues. The chain links TRBV19 to TRBJ2-5; tentative D call: TRBD1 (6 bases). The TCR was taken from a female donor with breast cancer. Some clones in this sample may be carry-over from other donors' samples. What was sequenced was axillary lymph node tissue. CDR3 sequence reads: CASSIFLTGETQYF. The DNA of the CDR3 is TGTGCCAGTAGTATTTTCTTGACAGGAGAGACCCAGTACTTC.